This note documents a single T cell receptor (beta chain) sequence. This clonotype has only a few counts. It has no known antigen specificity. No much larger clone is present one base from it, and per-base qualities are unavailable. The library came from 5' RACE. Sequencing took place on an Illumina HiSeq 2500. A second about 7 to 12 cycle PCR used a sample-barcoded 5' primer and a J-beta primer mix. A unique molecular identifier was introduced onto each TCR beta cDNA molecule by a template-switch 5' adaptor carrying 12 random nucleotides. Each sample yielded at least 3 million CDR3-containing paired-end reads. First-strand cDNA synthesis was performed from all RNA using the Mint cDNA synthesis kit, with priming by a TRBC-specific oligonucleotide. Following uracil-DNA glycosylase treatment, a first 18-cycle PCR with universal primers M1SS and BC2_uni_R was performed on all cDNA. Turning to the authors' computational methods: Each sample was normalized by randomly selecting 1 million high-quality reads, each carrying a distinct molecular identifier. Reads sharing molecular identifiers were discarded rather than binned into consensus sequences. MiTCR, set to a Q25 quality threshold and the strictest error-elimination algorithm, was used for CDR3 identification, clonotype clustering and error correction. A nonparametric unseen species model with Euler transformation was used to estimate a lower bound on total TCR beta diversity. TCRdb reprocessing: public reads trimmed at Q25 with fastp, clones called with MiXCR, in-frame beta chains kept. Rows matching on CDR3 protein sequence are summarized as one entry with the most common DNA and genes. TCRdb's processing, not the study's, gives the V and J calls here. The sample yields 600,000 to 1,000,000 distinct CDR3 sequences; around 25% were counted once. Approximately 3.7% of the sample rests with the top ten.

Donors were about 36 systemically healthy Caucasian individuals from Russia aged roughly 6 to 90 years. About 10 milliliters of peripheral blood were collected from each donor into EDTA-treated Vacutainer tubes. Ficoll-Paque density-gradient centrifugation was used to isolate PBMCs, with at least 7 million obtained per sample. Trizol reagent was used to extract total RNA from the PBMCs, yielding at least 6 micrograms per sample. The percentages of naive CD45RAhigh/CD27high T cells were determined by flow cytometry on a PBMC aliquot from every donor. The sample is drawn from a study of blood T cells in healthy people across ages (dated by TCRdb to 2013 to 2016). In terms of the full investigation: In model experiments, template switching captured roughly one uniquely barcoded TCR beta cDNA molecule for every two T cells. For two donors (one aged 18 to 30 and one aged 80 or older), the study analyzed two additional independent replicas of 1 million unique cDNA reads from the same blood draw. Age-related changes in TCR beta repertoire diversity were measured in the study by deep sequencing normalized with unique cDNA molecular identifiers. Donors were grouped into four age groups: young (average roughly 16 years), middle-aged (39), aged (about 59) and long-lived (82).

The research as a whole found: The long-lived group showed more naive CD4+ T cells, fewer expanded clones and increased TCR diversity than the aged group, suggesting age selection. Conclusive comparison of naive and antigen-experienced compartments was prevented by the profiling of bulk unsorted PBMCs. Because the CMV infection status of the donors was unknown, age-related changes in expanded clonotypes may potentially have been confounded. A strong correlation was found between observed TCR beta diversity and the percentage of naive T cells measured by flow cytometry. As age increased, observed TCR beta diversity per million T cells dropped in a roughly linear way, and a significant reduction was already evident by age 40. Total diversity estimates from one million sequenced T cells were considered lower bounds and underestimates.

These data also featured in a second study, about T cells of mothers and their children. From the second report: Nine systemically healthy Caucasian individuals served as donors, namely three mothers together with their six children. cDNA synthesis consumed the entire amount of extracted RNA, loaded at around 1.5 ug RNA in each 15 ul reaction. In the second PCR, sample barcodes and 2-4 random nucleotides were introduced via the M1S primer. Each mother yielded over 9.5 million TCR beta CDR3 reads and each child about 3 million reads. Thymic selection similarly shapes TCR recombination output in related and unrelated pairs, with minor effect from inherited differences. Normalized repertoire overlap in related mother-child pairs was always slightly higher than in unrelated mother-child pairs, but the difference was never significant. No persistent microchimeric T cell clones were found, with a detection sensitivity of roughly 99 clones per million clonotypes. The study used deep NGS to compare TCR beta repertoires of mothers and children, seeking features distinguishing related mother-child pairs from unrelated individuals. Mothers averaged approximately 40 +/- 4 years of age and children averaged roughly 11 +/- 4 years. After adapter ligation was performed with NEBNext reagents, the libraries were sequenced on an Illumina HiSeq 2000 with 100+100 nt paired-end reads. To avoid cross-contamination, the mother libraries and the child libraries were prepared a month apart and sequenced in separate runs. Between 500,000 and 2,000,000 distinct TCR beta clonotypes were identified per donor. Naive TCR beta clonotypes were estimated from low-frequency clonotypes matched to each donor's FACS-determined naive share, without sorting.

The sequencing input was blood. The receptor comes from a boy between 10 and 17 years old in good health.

The sequenced DNA: TGTGCCAGCAGTTCCCGCGGAAGGACGACAGATACGCAGTATTTT. This codes for CASSSRGRTTDTQYF. The chain joins TRBV6-5 to TRBJ2-3; no D gene call is confident. The CDR3 has 15 amino acids, counting the end cysteine and phenylalanine. Only the CDR3 region is kept as DNA, spanning 45 bases read in frame from base 1. CDR1 and CDR2 are drawn from the germline V gene: MNHEY, SVGAGI. V is cut by 4 bases and J by 3 bases, and the space between the germline ends is 14 bases.